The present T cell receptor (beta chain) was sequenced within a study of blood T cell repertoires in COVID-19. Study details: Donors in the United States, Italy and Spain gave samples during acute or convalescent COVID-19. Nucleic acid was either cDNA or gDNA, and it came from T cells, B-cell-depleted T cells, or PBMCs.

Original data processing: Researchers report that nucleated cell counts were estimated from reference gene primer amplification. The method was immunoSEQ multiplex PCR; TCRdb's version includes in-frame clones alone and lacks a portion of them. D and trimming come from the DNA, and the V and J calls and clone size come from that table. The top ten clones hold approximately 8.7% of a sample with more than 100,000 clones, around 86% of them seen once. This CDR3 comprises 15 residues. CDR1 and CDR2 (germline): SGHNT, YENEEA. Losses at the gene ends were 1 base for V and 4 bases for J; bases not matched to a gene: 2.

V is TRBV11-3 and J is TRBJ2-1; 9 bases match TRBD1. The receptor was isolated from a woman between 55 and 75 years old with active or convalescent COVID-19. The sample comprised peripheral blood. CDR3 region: CASSLAGTGYNEQFF. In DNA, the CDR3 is TGTGCCAGCAGCTTAGCAGGGACAGGGTACAATGAGCAGTTCTTC.